This T cell receptor beta chain originates from a study of blood T cell repertoires in COVID-19 (TCRdb year 2020). Some background on the complete study: The collaborator samples originated in the United States, Italy and Spain and spanned the acute and convalescent phases of COVID-19. The prospective study material was composed of cDNA or gDNA derived from T cells, B-cell-depleted T cells, or PBMCs. Subjects who had been exposed to COVID-19, were actively infected with it, or had recovered from it provided the deeply sampled blood TCRbeta repertoires that made up the dataset. The repertoires were made available in a free public database intended to serve as a resource for research on the immune response to SARS-CoV-2. Samples came from the ongoing ImmuneRACE study (first 160 participants) plus 1,254 subjects from 6 global collaborators. Nearly every sample came with metadata listing a de-identified subject ID, COVID-19 status, age in years and sex. Where available, HLA class I and class II types were taken from metadata supplied by the sample provider and were not determined by assay-based typing. General conclusions and limits of the study: The quantity of clinical and demographic metadata differed by source and by participant and was supplied without curation.

Its CDR3 holds 13 amino acids, cysteine through phenylalanine. Of all the DNA, just the CDR3 is kept, 39 bases in frame from base 1. CDR1 and CDR2 are read off the germline V gene as MDHEN and SYDVKM. V sheds 5 bases and J sheds 3 bases, leaving 11 bases between their ends. Notes on this clone: No cognate antigen has been identified for it. Base qualities are missing; no much larger clone stands one base away.

TCRbeta CDR3 regions were amplified from genomic DNA by means of the immunoSEQ Assay, a bias-controlled multiplex PCR. The paper's processing steps were these. The number of nucleated cells in each sample was estimated from the amplification of reference gene primers within the assay. Sequence reads were collapsed and filtered to measure the absolute abundance of every unique TCRbeta CDR3 rearrangement. For each sample, productive Simpson clonality was calculated as the square root of Simpson's diversity index over productive rearrangements. This immuneACCESS table, as held by TCRdb, lists in-frame sequences with V and J called but not all clones. Of the missing ones, under half trace to an unresolved V gene in checked studies; the others have no known cause. V, J and clone size derive from that table, while D and trimming were established from the DNA sequence. Present in this sample are some 240,000 clones, roughly 88% of which were seen just once. The leading ten clones occupy more than 8.5% of the sample.

One collaborating source in Seattle enrolled patients while the patients were actively infected and followed the patients over time throughout the course of disease. Whole blood was collected in K2EDTA tubes by collaborating institutions according to the institutions' own protocols. For TCRbeta analysis, collaborator samples were shipped as frozen whole blood, as isolated PBMCs, or as DNA extracted from either sample type. This sequence originates from a woman in her 70s with COVID-19, enrolled during active disease. The rearranged chain carries TRBV28 and TRBJ2-7, and TRBD1 may be the D gene, going by 6 matching bases. The specimen was peripheral blood. The CDR3 region reads CASSDTGLYEQYF. The DNA reads TGTGCCAGCAGTGACACAGGGCTCTACGAGCAGTACTTC.